Listed below are T cell receptor beta chains from one sample, sequenced in a study of cytomegalovirus exposure and HLA in healthy donors. Profiled with immunoSEQ multiplex PCR; TCRdb holds only in-frame clones, not every one. The sample comprises approximately 100,000 clones, roughly three quarters of which are singletons, and about 4.1% rests with the top ten. The sequencing input was PBMCs. The source of these receptors is a man aged 45-65 years in good health and CMV-seropositive. CDR3s include the opening cysteine and the closing phenylalanine or tryptophan. D genes are given only for firm matches. A row's size may be missing; if present it is once, few, many or a size class.

d_gene,j_gene,v_gene,abundance,CDR3aa,CDR3nt
-,TRBJ1-1,TRBV28,-,CASSLLGGGTEAFF,TGTGCCAGCAGTCTTCTCGGGGGGGGCACTGAAGCTTTCTTT
TRBD2,TRBJ2-3,TRBV5-1,-,CASTPEGLASHTQYF,TGCGCCAGCACCCCGGAGGGACTAGCGTCGCATACGCAATATTTT
-,TRBJ2-3,TRBV19,-,CASSPKGQDEIGTDTQYF,TGTGCCAGTAGTCCCAAGGGGCAGGACGAGATAGGCACAGATACGCAGTATTTT
-,TRBJ2-3,TRBV10-3,-,CAGMGGTTDTQYF,TGTGCCGGAATGGGGGGTACCACAGATACGCAGTATTTT
TRBD2,TRBJ2-1,TRBV6-1,-,CASSGGASGSNEQFF,TGTGCCAGCAGTGGGGGAGCTAGCGGGAGTAATGAGCAGTTCTTC
TRBD2,TRBJ2-7,TRBV7-6,-,CASSLEGLAGDQYF,TGTGCCAGCAGCTTGGAGGGACTAGCGGGAGACCAGTACTTC
-,TRBJ2-1,TRBV11-2,few,CASSPEAFSYNEQFF,TGTGCCAGCAGCCCAGAAGCGTTTTCCTACAATGAGCAGTTCTTC
-,TRBJ2-1,TRBV30,-,CAWSADGSSYNEQFF,TGTGCCTGGAGTGCCGATGGGAGCTCCTACAATGAGCAGTTCTTC
-,TRBJ2-4,TRBV5-1,-,CASSFSERGGNIQYF,TGCGCCAGCAGCTTTAGCGAGAGGGGGGGAAACATTCAGTACTTC
TRBD2,TRBJ2-3,TRBV28,-,CASSWGLASSTDTQYF,TGTGCCAGCAGTTGGGGACTAGCGTCTAGCACAGATACGCAGTATTTT
-,TRBJ2-7,TRBV2,-,CASRPLLVTYEQYF,TGTGCCAGCCGACCCCTACTAGTGACTTACGAGCAGTACTTC
TRBD2,TRBJ2-6,TRBV6-1,-,CASGERGGFSGANVLTF,TGTGCCAGCGGTGAACGGGGGGGGTTCTCTGGGGCCAACGTCCTGACTTTC
-,TRBJ2-5,TRBV28,-,CASSVFAEETQYF,TGTGCCAGCAGCGTCTTTGCGGAAGAGACCCAGTACTTC
-,TRBJ1-4,TRBV29-1,-,CSVAGDATNEKLFF,TGCAGCGTTGCAGGCGACGCAACTAATGAAAAACTGTTTTTT
-,TRBJ2-7,TRBV29-1,-,CSVRPAGSVDAYF,TGCAGCGTTCGGCCCGCAGGGTCCGTCGATGCGTACTTC
TRBD2,TRBJ2-7,TRBV19,-,CASSRSGSSYEQYF,TGTGCCAGTAGTAGAAGCGGGAGCTCCTACGAGCAGTACTTC
-,TRBJ1-6,TRBV10-1,-,CASSQGSNSPLHF,TGCGCCAGCAGTCAGGGGTCCAATTCACCCCTCCACTTT
-,TRBJ1-5,TRBV10-1,-,CASKRGHQPQHF,TGCGCCAGCAAACGGGGTCATCAGCCCCAGCATTTT
TRBD1,TRBJ2-3,TRBV19,few,CATRTGGGDTQYF,TGTGCCACCCGGACAGGGGGGGGAGATACGCAGTATTTT
-,TRBJ2-5,TRBV7-9,-,CSSSPSPETQYF,TGTTCCAGCAGCCCTAGCCCAGAGACCCAGTACTTC
TRBD1,TRBJ2-5,TRBV23-1,-,CASSQSASGGGQETQYF,TGCGCCAGCAGTCAATCTGCGTCAGGGGGCGGGCAAGAGACCCAGTACTTC
-,TRBJ2-7,TRBV5-1,-,CASSLNRDYEQYF,TGCGCCAGCAGCCTGAACAGGGACTACGAGCAGTACTTC
TRBD2,TRBJ2-1,TRBV7-9,-,CASSFLAGTIYNEQFF,TGTGCCAGCAGCTTCTTAGCGGGAACCATCTACAATGAGCAGTTCTTC
-,TRBJ1-5,TRBV28,-,CASSTPDRNNQPQHF,TGTGCCAGCAGTACTCCCGACAGGAATAATCAGCCCCAGCATTTT
-,TRBJ1-5,TRBV19,-,CASSRESYNQPQHF,TGTGCCAGTAGTCGGGAGTCCTATAATCAGCCCCAGCATTTT
-,TRBJ2-7,TRBV27,-,CASSLVSGSYEQYF,TGTGCCAGCAGTTTAGTTTCCGGGAGCTACGAGCAGTACTTC
-,TRBJ2-7,TRBV12-1,-,CASSFVEWGEHWTSGKYSYEQYF,TGTGCCAGCAGCTTTGTTGAATGGGGGGAACATTGGACTAGCGGAAAGTACTCCTACGAGCAGTACTTC
-,TRBJ2-5,TRBV21-1,once,CASSKGLTGGLETQYF,TGTGCCAGCAGCAAAGGTCTGACAGGGGGCCTGGAGACCCAGTACTTC
-,TRBJ2-7,TRBV19,few,CASSRTATTSYEQYF,TGTGCCAGTAGTAGGACAGCTACCACCTCCTACGAGCAGTACTTC
-,TRBJ1-5,TRBV11-2,-,CASSFIPGDYQPQHF,TGTGCCAGCAGCTTTATACCGGGAGACTATCAGCCCCAGCATTTT
TRBD2,TRBJ2-1,TRBV10-3,-,CAISESSGREVYNEQFF,TGTGCCATCAGTGAGTCAAGCGGGAGGGAGGTCTACAATGAGCAGTTCTTC
TRBD2,TRBJ2-2,TRBV6-1,-,CASMERENTGELFF,TGTGCCAGCATGGAGCGGGAGAACACCGGGGAGCTGTTTTTT
TRBD2,TRBJ2-1,TRBV12-5,-,CASGSGLAGFNEQFF,TGTGCTAGTGGTTCGGGACTAGCGGGCTTCAATGAGCAGTTCTTC
TRBD2,TRBJ2-7,TRBV27,-,CASSRGAGGHYEQYF,TGTGCCAGCAGCCGGGGGGCGGGAGGCCACTACGAGCAGTACTTC
TRBD2,TRBJ2-1,TRBV2,-,CASRRLAGVGSEQFF,TGTGCCAGCAGGAGACTAGCGGGAGTGGGAAGTGAGCAGTTCTTC
-,TRBJ1-1,TRBV4-1,few,CASSQDQSRTEAFF,TGCGCCAGCAGCCAAGATCAGAGCAGGACTGAAGCTTTCTTT
-,TRBJ2-5,TRBV7-3,-,CASSNSFWETQYF,TGTGCCAGCAGCAATAGTTTTTGGGAGACCCAGTACTTC
-,TRBJ2-7,TRBV7-2,once,CASSLGAAREQYF,TGTGCCAGCAGCTTAGGCGCGGCCCGCGAGCAGTACTTC
-,TRBJ2-1,TRBV5-4,-,CASSPDSNEQFF,TGTGCCAGCAGCCCAGACAGCAATGAGCAGTTCTTC
TRBD2,TRBJ2-7,TRBV14,-,CASSQRLAGVGEQYF,TGTGCCAGCAGCCAGAGACTAGCGGGAGTGGGCGAGCAGTACTTC
-,TRBJ2-3,TRBV15,-,CATSIQRESTDTQYF,TGTGCCACCAGCATCCAACGGGAAAGCACAGATACGCAGTATTTT
-,TRBJ2-7,TRBV4-1,-,CASSQEQGGYEQYF,TGCGCCAGCAGCCAAGAACAGGGCGGGTACGAGCAGTACTTC
-,TRBJ2-1,TRBV27,-,CASSFRGNEQFF,TGTGCCAGCAGTTTTAGAGGGAATGAGCAGTTCTTC
TRBD1,TRBJ2-7,TRBV15,once,CATSRDEGALSYEQYF,TGTGCCACCAGCAGAGATGAGGGGGCCCTCTCCTACGAGCAGTACTTC
-,TRBJ1-2,TRBV6-1,few,CASSELADSGHGYTF,TGTGCCAGCAGTGAATTGGCGGACAGCGGCCATGGCTACACCTTC
-,TRBJ2-6,TRBV10-3,-,CATFARRVSSGANVLTF,TGTGCCACCTTTGCTCGCAGGGTCAGCTCTGGGGCCAACGTCCTGACTTTC
-,TRBJ2-5,TRBV19,-,CASSGRLRYQETQYF,TGTGCCAGTAGTGGGCGACTAAGGTACCAAGAGACCCAGTACTTC
TRBD2,TRBJ2-2,TRBV7-2,once,CASSTSGRAAGELFF,TGTGCCAGCAGCACTAGCGGGAGGGCGGCCGGGGAGCTGTTTTTT
TRBD2,TRBJ2-1,TRBV4-2,-,CASSQDWGLAVNNEQFF,TGTGCCAGCAGCCAAGATTGGGGACTAGCGGTAAACAATGAGCAGTTCTTC
TRBD1,TRBJ2-1,TRBV28,-,CASRMDRRSYNEQFF,TGTGCCAGCAGAATGGACAGGCGCTCCTACAATGAGCAGTTCTTC
-,TRBJ1-1,TRBV6-5,-,CASNGGNTEAFF,TGTGCCAGCAACGGGGGGAACACTGAAGCTTTCTTT
TRBD1,TRBJ2-1,TRBV5-4,-,CASSPGGSGPRNEQFF,TGTGCCAGCAGCCCAGGGGGCTCGGGACCACGTAATGAGCAGTTCTTC
TRBD1,TRBJ1-1,TRBV19,-,CASRDRELDEAFF,TGTGCCAGCCGGGACAGGGAACTAGATGAAGCTTTCTTT
TRBD1,TRBJ2-1,TRBV19,-,CASSIGTGNLYNEQFF,TGTGCCAGTAGTATAGGGACAGGGAACCTCTACAATGAGCAGTTCTTC
-,TRBJ2-7,TRBV30,-,CAWSLGQNYEQYF,TGTGCCTGGAGTCTCGGACAGAACTACGAGCAGTACTTC
TRBD2,TRBJ2-5,TRBV28,-,CASSFTTSGSGEETQYF,TGTGCCAGCAGTTTCACAACTAGCGGTAGTGGGGAGGAGACCCAGTACTTC
TRBD2,TRBJ2-7,TRBV27,-,CASHSQRETYEQYF,TGTGCCAGCCACTCCCAGCGGGAGACCTACGAGCAGTACTTC
TRBD2,TRBJ2-1,TRBV28,-,CASSLIRDYHNEQFF,TGTGCCAGCAGTTTAATTCGGGACTATCACAATGAGCAGTTCTTC
-,TRBJ2-5,TRBV6-1,few,CASSAQQETQYF,TGTGCCAGCAGTGCACAACAAGAGACCCAGTACTTC